What follows are 6 T cell receptor beta chains derived from one specimen sequenced in a study of response to subunit inactivated influenza vaccine. MiXCR was run by TCRdb on the RT-PCR reads, yielding one entry per CDR3 protein. The sample yields around 470,000 distinct CDR3 sequences, about 7.2% seen once. The specimen was PBMCs from blood, collected less than 30 months after vaccination. The source of these receptors is a man aged 50 to 69 who received an inactivated influenza vaccine.

Comments on this clonotype: At one end, the junction sequence differs from germline, possibly due to a read error. V and J are TRBV5-6 and TRBJ2-7, with a possible D match to TRBD1 (6 bases). CDR1 SGHDT and CDR2 YYEEEE come from the germline V gene. CDR3 length: 16 amino acids. The CDR3 nucleotides are TGTGCCAGCAGATTGGAAGAGGCAGGGGATAACTACGAGCAGTACTTC. Translation gives CASRLEEAGDNYEQYF.

Remarks on this clonotype: The junction shows a germline mismatch at one end, possibly a read error. This rearrangement joins TRBV20-1 to TRBJ2-3, with 8 positions matching TRBD1. From germline, CDR1 is DFQATT and CDR2 SNEGSKA (reference sequence). CDR3 length equals 14 residues. CDR3 amino acids: CSVRQGSGTDTQYF. CDR3 bases: TGCAGTGTTAGACAGGGGTCGGGCACAGATACGCAGTATTTT.

This chain links TRBV6-2 or TRBV6-3 with TRBJ1-2; D may be TRBD1 (6 bases). V lost 4 bases and J lost 4, with 13 bases in between. Germline V gene sequence: CDR1 MNHEY, CDR2 SVGEGT. CDR3 length: 14 residues. CDR3: CASSFRDRIYGYTF. The DNA for the CDR3 is TGTGCCAGCAGTTTCCGTGACAGGATCTATGGCTACACCTTC.

The CDR3 spells CASSESGVKGLARSHEQFF. CDR3 DNA sequence: TGTGCCAGCAGTGAATCAGGGGTGAAAGGACTAGCGAGGAGCCATGAGCAGTTCTTC. The chain recombines TRBV25-1 with TRBJ2-1; 9 nucleotides match TRBD2. Germline trimming cut 1 base from V and 8 bases from J; bases unmatched to any gene: 18. Germline V gives CDR1 MGHDK, CDR2 SYGVNS. The CDR3 contains 19 residues.

The table lists this clonotype with a few counts. The chain carries TRBV20-1 and TRBJ2-1, with 7 nucleotides matching TRBD2. Germline CDR1 reads DFQATT; CDR2 reads SNEGSKA (reference sequence). The V segment lost 6 bases and the J segment 1 base; nucleotides outside the gene matches: 12. CDR3 length: 16 residues. The CDR3 here is CSARLRASGSYNEQFF. The CDR3 bases are TGCAGTGCCCGCCTCCGGGCTAGCGGTTCCTACAATGAGCAGTTCTTC.

This chain links TRBV12-3 or TRBV12-4 with TRBJ2-5, with a weak D call TRBD2 (6 bases). Trimming removed 5 bases from V and 1 base from J, with 11 bases in between. The CDR3 is made up of 14 amino acids. CDR3 nucleotide sequence: TGTGCCAGCAGTACCTTCGGGGGCCAAGAGACCCAGTACTTC. Translating gives CASSTFGGQETQYF.